This T cell receptor beta chain was sequenced for a study of T cells in localized non-small cell lung cancer. Study-wide findings and caveats: Among the tissues sampled, uninvolved adjacent lung had the highest T cell clonality, above tumor. For the top 100 tumor clones, a median roughly 56 also appeared in adjacent lung. Analysis by sequencing included only one tumor region, so heterogeneity remains possible. There was an association of higher blood T cell density with longer overall survival.

Profiling relied on immunoSEQ multiplex PCR, and the TCRdb table lists in-frame clones only, not all of them. This repertoire shows approximately 1,500 clones, approximately 25% found once; its top ten account for 9.5% to 13%. This CDR3 spans 16 amino acids. Germline lookup yields CDR1 SGHRS and CDR2 YFSETQ. The V gene lost 0 bases and the J gene lost 1 base, with 13 bases spanning the gap. Remarks on this clone: What it recognizes is unknown.

The chain links TRBV5-1 to TRBJ1-1; maybe TRBD1 (5 bases). The sequence was collected from a male donor aged 60 or older with stage I squamous cell lung carcinoma. The starting material was lung tumor tissue, obtained before any cancer treatment. The CDR3 sequence is CASSLAPAGRNTEAFF. CDR3 nucleotides: TGCGCCAGCAGCTTGGCGCCTGCAGGGCGGAACACTGAAGCTTTCTTT. The whole variable domain, filled in from reference TRBV5-1 and TRBJ1-1, reads KAGVTQTPRYLIKTRGQQVTLSCSPISGHRSVSWYQQTPGQGLQFLFEYFSETQRNKGNFPGRFSGRQFSNSRSEMNVSTLELGDSALYLCASSLAPAGRNTEAFFGQGTRLTVV.